The 6 T cell receptor beta chains given below trace back to one sample, sequenced in a study of response to subunit inactivated influenza vaccine. MiXCR, applied by TCRdb to the RT-PCR reads, yields one record per CDR3 protein. The repertoire consists of hundreds of thousands of distinct CDR3 sequences, with around 20% occurring once and the leading ten covering 11%. This specimen consisted of PBMCs from blood, obtained less than 6 days after vaccination. These receptor sequences come from a man aged 50 or older who received an inactivated influenza vaccine.

This clonotype was detected many times. This chain uses TRBV12-3 or TRBV12-4 with TRBJ2-5; 11 bases map to TRBD2. V trimming: 5 bases; J trimming: 7 bases; junction bases outside the gene matches: 6. The CDR3 is made up of 14 amino acids. The CDR3 DNA reads TGTGCCAGCAGTCCCGGGACTAGCGGAGGGACCCAGTACTTC. Its protein product is CASSPGTSGGTQYF.

This clonotype occurred once. This chain links TRBV10-3 with TRBJ2-1; tentative D call: TRBD2 (6 bases). The germline V and J ends were trimmed by 6 bases and 0 bases, with 12 bases remaining between them. The germline V gene has CDR1 ENHRY and CDR2 SYGVKD. The CDR3 runs 15 residues. The CDR3 region is CAIRLSGSSYNEQFF. The CDR3 nucleotides read TGTGCCATCAGGCTTAGCGGTAGCTCCTACAATGAGCAGTTCTTC.

The chain joins TRBV20-1 to TRBJ2-7, with D possibly being TRBD2 (7 bases). CDR1 and CDR2 (germline): DFQATT, SNEGSKA (reference sequence). The CDR3 totals 13 residues. The V end lost 8 bases, the J end lost 10 bases, and 24 bases lay between the germline ends. CDR3 residues: CSLGGPSAPNQYF. The CDR3 coding sequence is TGCAGTCTGGGGGGGCCTTCAGCCCCAAACCAGTACTTC.

V and J are TRBV30 and TRBJ2-5; 7 bases are a match to TRBD1. Germline V gives CDR1 GTSNPN, CDR2 SVGIG (reference sequence). Germline trimming cut 2 bases from V and 3 bases from J; bases unmatched to any gene: 9. This CDR3 has 15 residues. The CDR3 loop is CAWSTSDRTKETQYF. The CDR3 DNA reads TGTGCCTGGAGTACCTCGGACAGGACAAAAGAGACCCAGTACTTC.

This clonotype turned up a few times. The chain is built from TRBV7-2 and TRBJ2-3; 13 bases map to TRBD2. This CDR3 spans 15 amino acids. CDR1 is SGHTA and CDR2 is FQGNSA in the germline V gene. The V segment lost 5 bases and the J segment 10 bases; nucleotides outside the gene matches: 9. The CDR3 coding sequence is TGTGCCAGCAGCCCTGGACTAGCGGGAGCCGATCCGCAGTATTTT. Its translation: CASSPGLAGADPQYF.

The V gene is TRBV5-5, the J gene TRBJ1-1; D unclear. The CDR3 covers 15 residues. Germline assignment: CDR1 SGHKS and CDR2 YYEKEE (reference sequence). The V end was cut by 1 base, the J end by 1 base, with 11 bases between. For the CDR3, the DNA is TGTGCCAGCAGCTTGATTACAGCGGGGAACACTGAAGCTTTCTTT. It specifies CASSLITAGNTEAFF.